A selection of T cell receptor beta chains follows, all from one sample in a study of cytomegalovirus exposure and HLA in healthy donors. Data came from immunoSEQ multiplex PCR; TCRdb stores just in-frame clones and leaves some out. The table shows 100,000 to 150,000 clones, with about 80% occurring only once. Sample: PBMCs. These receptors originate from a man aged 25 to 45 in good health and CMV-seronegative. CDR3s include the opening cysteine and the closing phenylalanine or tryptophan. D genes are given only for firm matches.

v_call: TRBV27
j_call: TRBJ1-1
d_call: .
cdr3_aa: CASSLTAMNTEAFF

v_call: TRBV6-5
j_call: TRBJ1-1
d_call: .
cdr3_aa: CASSPPRRGPSEAFF

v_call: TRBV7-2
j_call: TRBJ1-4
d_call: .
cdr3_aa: CASSLVLAGTTNEKLFF

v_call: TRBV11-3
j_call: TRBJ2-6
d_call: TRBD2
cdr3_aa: CASSLGGGFWSSGANVLTF

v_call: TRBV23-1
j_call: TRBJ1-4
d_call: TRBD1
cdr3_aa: CASPAPRTGYEKLFF

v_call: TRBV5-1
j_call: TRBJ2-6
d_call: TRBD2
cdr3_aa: CASSLGGGSSGANVLTF

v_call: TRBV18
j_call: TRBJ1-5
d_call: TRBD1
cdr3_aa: CASSLLRQGASNQPQHF

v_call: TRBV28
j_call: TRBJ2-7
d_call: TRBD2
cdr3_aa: CASSPSGTGYEQYF

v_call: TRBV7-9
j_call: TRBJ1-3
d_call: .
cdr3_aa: CASSTPYDGSGNTIYF

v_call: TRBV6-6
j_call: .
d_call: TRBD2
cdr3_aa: CASTQRGPQETQYF

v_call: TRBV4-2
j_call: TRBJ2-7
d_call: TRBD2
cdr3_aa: CASSHASGLAGDSYEQYF